This T cell receptor (beta chain) was captured in a study of blood T cell repertoires in COVID-19. About the research overall: PBMCs, B-cell-depleted T cells, or T cells were the source of the cDNA or gDNA that made up the material.

The V gene end was trimmed by 7 bases and the J gene end by 7 bases; junction bases not matched to a gene: 14. Germline assignment: CDR1 ENHRY and CDR2 SYGVKD. This CDR3 comprises 16 residues. Clones were sequenced by immunoSEQ multiplex PCR, and TCRdb holds only the in-frame ones, with some missing. In the table there are around 92,000 clones, nearly 85% of which are singletons. This TCR was sampled from a woman of 80 years or more with acute or convalescent COVID-19. The chain is built from TRBV10-3 and TRBJ2-1, with 9 bases identical to TRBD1. Sequenced sample: peripheral blood. CDR3 loop: CAITETGTGFRNEQFF. DNA for the CDR3: TGTGCCATCACCGAAACCGGGACAGGGTTCAGAAATGAGCAGTTCTTC.